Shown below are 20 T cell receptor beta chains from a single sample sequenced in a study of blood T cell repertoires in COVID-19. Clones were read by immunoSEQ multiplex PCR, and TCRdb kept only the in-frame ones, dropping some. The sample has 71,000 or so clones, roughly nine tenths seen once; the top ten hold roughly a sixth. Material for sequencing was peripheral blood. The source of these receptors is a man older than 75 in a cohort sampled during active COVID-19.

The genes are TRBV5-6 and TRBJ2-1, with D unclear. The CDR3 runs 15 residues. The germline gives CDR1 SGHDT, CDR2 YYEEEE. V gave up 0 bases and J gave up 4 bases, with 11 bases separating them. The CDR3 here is CASSLVLKLYNEQFF. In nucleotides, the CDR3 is TGTGCCAGCAGCTTGGTCTTAAAACTATACAATGAGCAGTTCTTC.

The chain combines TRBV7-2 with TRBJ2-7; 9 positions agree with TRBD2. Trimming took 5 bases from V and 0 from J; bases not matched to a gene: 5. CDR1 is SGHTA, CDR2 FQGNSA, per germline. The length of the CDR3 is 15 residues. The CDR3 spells CASSRRTSASYEQYF. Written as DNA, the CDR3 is TGTGCCAGCAGCCGCCGGACTAGCGCCTCCTACGAGCAGTACTTC. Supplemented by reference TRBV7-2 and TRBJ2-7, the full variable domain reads GAGVSQSPSNKVTEKGKDVELRCDPISGHTALYWYRQSLGQGLEFLIYFQGNSAPDKSGLPSDRFSAERTGGSVSTLTIQRTQQEDSAVYLCASSRRTSASYEQYFGPGTRLTVT.

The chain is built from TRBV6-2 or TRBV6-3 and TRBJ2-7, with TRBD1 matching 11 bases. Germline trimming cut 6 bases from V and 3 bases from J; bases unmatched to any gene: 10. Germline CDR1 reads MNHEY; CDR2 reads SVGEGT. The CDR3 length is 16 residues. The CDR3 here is CASSSIPGQGGYEQYF. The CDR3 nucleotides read TGTGCCAGCAGCTCAATTCCGGGACAGGGGGGCTACGAGCAGTACTTC.

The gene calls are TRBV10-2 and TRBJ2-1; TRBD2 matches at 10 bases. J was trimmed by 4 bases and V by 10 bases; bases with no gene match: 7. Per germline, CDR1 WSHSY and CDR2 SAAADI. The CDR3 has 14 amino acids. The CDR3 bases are TGCGCCATTCATAGCGGGGGGACATACAATGAGCAGTTCTTC. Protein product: CAIHSGGTYNEQFF.

DNA for the CDR3: TGCGCCAGCAGCTTGCGCCCGACAGGGGACTATGGCTACACCTTC. It translates to CASSLRPTGDYGYTF. V and J are TRBV5-1 and TRBJ1-2; 8 bases align to TRBD1. Germline V lookup: CDR1 SGHRS, CDR2 YFSETQ. The CDR3 extends over 15 amino acids. The V and J ends lost 1 base and 3 bases, in that order; junction bases with no gene match: 5.

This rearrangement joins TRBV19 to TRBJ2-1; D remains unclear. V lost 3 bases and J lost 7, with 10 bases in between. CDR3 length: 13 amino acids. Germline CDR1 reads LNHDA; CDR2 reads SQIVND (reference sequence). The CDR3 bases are TGTGCCAGTAGTATCAATAGTGCAAATGAGCAGTTCTTC. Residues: CASSINSANEQFF.

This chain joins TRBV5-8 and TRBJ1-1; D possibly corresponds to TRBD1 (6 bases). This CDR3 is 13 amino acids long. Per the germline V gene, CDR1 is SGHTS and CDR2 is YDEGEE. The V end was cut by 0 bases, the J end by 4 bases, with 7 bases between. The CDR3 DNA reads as TGTGCCAGCAGCTTGGACAGGGTCACTGAAGCTTTCTTT. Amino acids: CASSLDRVTEAFF.

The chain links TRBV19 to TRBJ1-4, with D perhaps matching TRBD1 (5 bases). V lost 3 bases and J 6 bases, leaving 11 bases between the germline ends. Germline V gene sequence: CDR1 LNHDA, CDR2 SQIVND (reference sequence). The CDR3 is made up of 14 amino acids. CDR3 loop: CASSIWTSHEKLFF. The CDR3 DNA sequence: TGTGCCAGTAGTATTTGGACATCCCATGAAAAACTGTTTTTT.

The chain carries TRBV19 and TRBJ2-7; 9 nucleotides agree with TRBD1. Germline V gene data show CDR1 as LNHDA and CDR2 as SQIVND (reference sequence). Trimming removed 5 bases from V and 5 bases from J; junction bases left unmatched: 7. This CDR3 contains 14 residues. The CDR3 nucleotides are TGTGCCAGTAGTCTTCGGGGACAGGGCGACGAGCAGTACTTC. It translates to CASSLRGQGDEQYF.

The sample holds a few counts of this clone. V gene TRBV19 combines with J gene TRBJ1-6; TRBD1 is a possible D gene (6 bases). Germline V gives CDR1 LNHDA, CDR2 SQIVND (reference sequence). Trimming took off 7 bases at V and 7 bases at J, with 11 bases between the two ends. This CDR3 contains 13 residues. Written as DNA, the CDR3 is TGTGCCAGTAATGGGCAGGGGAATTCACCCCTCCACTTT. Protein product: CASNGQGNSPLHF.

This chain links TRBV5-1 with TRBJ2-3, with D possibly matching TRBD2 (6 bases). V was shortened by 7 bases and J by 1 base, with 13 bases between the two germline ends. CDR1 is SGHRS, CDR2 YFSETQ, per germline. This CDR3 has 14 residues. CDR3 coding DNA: TGCGCCAGCGAACTCGGGGGTGGCACAGATACGCAGTATTTT. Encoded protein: CASELGGGTDTQYF.

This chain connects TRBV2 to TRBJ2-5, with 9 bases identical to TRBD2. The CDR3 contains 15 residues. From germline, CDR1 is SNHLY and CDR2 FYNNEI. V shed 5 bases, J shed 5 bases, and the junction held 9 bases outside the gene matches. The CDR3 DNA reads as TGTGCCAGCAGTACTTCTAGCGGGGTTAGGGAGACCCAGTACTTC. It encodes CASSTSSGVRETQYF.

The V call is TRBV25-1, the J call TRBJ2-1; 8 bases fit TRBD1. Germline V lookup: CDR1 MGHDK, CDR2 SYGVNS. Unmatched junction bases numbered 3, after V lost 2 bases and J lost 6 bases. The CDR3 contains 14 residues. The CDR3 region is CASSEGGQGNEQFF. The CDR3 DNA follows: TGTGCCAGCAGTGAAGGTGGACAGGGCAATGAGCAGTTCTTC.

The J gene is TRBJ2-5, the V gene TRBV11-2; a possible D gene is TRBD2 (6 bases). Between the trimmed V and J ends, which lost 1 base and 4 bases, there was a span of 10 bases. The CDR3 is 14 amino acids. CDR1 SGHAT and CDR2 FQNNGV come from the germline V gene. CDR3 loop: CASSLGTGGETQYF. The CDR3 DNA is TGTGCCAGCAGCTTAGGGACCGGGGGAGAGACCCAGTACTTC.

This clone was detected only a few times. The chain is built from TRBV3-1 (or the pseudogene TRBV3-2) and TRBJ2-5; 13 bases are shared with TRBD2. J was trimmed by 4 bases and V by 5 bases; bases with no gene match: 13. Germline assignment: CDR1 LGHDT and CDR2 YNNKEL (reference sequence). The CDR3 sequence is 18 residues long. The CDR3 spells CASSSGTSGARGGETQYF. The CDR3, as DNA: TGTGCCAGCAGCTCGGGGACTAGCGGGGCCCGAGGCGGAGAGACCCAGTACTTC.

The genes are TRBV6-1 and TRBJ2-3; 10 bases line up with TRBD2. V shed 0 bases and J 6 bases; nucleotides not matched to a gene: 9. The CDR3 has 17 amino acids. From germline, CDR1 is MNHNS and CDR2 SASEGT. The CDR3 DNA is TGTGCCAGCAGTGAAGCGGAAGCGGGGGGGCCAAGTGATACGCAGTATTTT. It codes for CASSEAEAGGPSDTQYF.

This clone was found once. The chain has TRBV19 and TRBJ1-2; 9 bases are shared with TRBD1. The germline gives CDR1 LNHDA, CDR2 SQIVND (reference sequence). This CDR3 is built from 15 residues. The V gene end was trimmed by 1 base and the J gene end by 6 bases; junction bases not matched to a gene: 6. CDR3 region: CASSIAGTGTDGYTF. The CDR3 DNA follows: TGTGCCAGTAGTATAGCCGGGACAGGGACGGATGGCTACACCTTC.

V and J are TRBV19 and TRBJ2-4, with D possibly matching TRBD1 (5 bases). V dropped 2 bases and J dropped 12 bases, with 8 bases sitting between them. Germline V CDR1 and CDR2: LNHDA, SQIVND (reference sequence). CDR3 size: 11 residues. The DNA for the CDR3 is TGTGCCAGTAGTATACAGGGTGATCAGTACTTC. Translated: CASSIQGDQYF.

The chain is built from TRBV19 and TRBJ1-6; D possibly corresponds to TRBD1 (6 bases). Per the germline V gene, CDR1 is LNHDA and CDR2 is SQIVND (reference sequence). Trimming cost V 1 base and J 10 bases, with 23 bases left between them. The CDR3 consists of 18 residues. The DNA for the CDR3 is TGTGCCAGTAGTATAGTACCAGGGGCCGCTCCTCGATTATCACCCCTCCACTTT. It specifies CASSIVPGAAPRLSPLHF.

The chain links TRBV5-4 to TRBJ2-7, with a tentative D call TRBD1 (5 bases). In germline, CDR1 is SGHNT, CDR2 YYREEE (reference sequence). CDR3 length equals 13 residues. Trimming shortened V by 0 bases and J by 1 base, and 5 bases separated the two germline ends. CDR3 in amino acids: CASSLGQSYEQYF. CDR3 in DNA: TGTGCCAGCAGCTTGGGACAGTCCTACGAGCAGTACTTC.